The 5 T cell receptor beta chains given below trace back to one sample, sequenced in a study of T cells in localized non-small cell lung cancer. Libraries were prepared by immunoSEQ multiplex PCR; TCRdb keeps only in-frame clonotypes and omits some of them. The sample has roughly 36,000 clones, roughly 77% seen once. Sequencing was performed on PBMCs, taken before any cancer treatment. The receptors stem from a woman aged 35 to 70 with stage II squamous cell lung carcinoma.

The V gene is TRBV27, the J gene TRBJ2-1; 9 nucleotides agree with TRBD1. This CDR3 has 16 residues. CDR1 MNHEY and CDR2 SMNVEV come from the germline V gene (reference sequence). V trimming: 3 bases; J trimming: 6 bases; junction bases outside the gene matches: 9. CDR3 nucleotide sequence: TGTGCCAGCAGTTTCAGCTCGACAGGGGGTCGCAATGAGCAGTTCTTC. This encodes CASSFSSTGGRNEQFF.

This clone appeared once. The gene calls are TRBV5-6 and TRBJ2-3, with 10 bases matching TRBD2. The CDR3 runs 18 residues. The germline CDR1 and CDR2 sequences are SGHDT and YYEEEE. The V gene end was trimmed by 2 bases and the J gene end by 2 bases; junction bases not matched to a gene: 11. The CDR3 coding sequence is TGTGCCAGCAGCTTACTAGCGGGGCCGGTCCTGGCCACAGATACGCAGTATTTT. This codes for CASSLLAGPVLATDTQYF. The complete variable domain, with remaining parts taken from reference TRBV5-6 and TRBJ2-3, reads DAGVTQSPTHLIKTRGQQVTLRCSPKSGHDTVSWYQQALGQGPQFIFQYYEEEERQRGNFPDRFSGHQFPNYSSELNVNALLLGDSALYLCASSLLAGPVLATDTQYFGPGTRLTVL.

The chain uses TRBV29-1 and TRBJ2-7, with D perhaps assigned TRBD1 or TRBD2 (5 bases each). This CDR3 region has 14 residues. Germline loops: CDR1 SQVTM, CDR2 ANQGSEA. The V end was cut by 5 bases, the J end by 2 bases, with 16 bases between. As DNA, the CDR3 is TGCAGCGTTTATGGGACCGCCGCTCCCTACGAGCAGTACTTC. It yields the protein CSVYGTAAPYEQYF.

The chain carries TRBV4-1 and TRBJ1-3, with D unresolved. V lost 3 bases, J lost 8 bases, and 17 bases lay in between. Germline CDR1 is MGHRA and CDR2 is YSYEKL. This CDR3 region has 15 residues. In nucleotides, the CDR3 is TGCGCCAGCAGCCAGGAGACCGGGCCCGGAGACACCATATATTTT. As protein: CASSQETGPGDTIYF.

This chain links TRBV6-5 with TRBJ2-1, with D tentatively TRBD1 (5 bases). The CDR3 has 14 residues. In germline, CDR1 is MNHEY, CDR2 SVGAGI. Deletions cut 5 bases from V and 9 bases from J, with 17 bases between. The CDR3 nucleotides read TGTGCCAGCAGTCGCCTACAGGATGGGGCTGAGCAGTTCTTC. It yields the protein CASSRLQDGAEQFF.